A selection of T cell receptor beta chains follows, all from one sample in a study of T cell responses to AZD1222 COVID-19 vaccine. The table came from immunoSEQ multiplex PCR; TCRdb's copy has only in-frame clones and leaves some out. This sample has some 120,000 clones, with around nine tenths found just once. The sequences come from peripheral blood, collected on day 0 of AZD1222 vaccination. The receptor source for this set is an adult in good health. Each CDR3 is given with its conserved first and last residue. Fields, in order: J gene, V gene, CDR3 protein.

J: TRBJ1-5
V: TRBV6-6
CDR3: CASSRPAGPQHF

J: TRBJ1-2
V: TRBV19
CDR3: CASSSTGVHYGYTF

J: TRBJ2-7
V: TRBV20-1
CDR3: CSASRDLAGGSSYEQYF

J: TRBJ1-2
V: TRBV19
CDR3: CASSISRRRYGYTF

J: TRBJ2-7
V: TRBV5-1
CDR3: CASSLGAGFGEQYF

J: TRBJ2-7
V: TRBV3-1/TRBV3-2
CDR3: CASSQEFPTSGGYEQYF

J: TRBJ1-1
V: TRBV5-1
CDR3: CASSLGTGDDTEAFF

J: TRBJ2-3
V: TRBV5-8
CDR3: CASSLYGTSKADTQYF

J: TRBJ2-7
V: TRBV19
CDR3: CASSIYRGVAYEQYF

J: TRBJ1-4
V: TRBV21-1
CDR3: CASSRGTGHFCEKLFF

J: TRBJ1-1
V: TRBV7-8
CDR3: CASSPLQGVSTEAFF

J: TRBJ2-2
V: TRBV5-1
CDR3: CASSLAPTSGELFF

J: TRBJ2-3
V: TRBV19
CDR3: CASRIPGRTDTQYF

J: TRBJ2-7
V: TRBV6-5
CDR3: CATRPPPGDEQYF

J: TRBJ1-1
V: TRBV9
CDR3: CASSVSQVNTEAFF

J: TRBJ2-3
V: TRBV9
CDR3: CASSGWGSDTQYF

J: TRBJ1-2
V: TRBV9
CDR3: CASTLGAGGVGYTF

J: TRBJ1-6
V: TRBV28
CDR3: CASNSGQIYNSPLHF

J: TRBJ2-1
V: TRBV7-2
CDR3: CASSLAGSYNEQFF

J: TRBJ2-1
V: TRBV11-2
CDR3: CASSLGGTSHNEQFF

J: TRBJ2-1
V: TRBV5-5
CDR3: CASSWELAGSQSYNEQFF

J: TRBJ1-1
V: TRBV10-3
CDR3: CAISRQNTEAFF

J: TRBJ2-1
V: TRBV6-5
CDR3: CASRVGLAGANEQFF

J: TRBJ2-2
V: TRBV7-2
CDR3: CASQQSQVNTGELFF

J: TRBJ2-6
V: TRBV11-1
CDR3: CASRSSGANVLTF

J: TRBJ1-2
V: TRBV19
CDR3: CASSIHFGTGGYGYTF

J: TRBJ1-2
V: TRBV4-2
CDR3: CASSQSTGSYGYTF

J: TRBJ1-2
V: TRBV5-6
CDR3: CASSLAPGSGYTF

J: TRBJ2-3
V: TRBV14
CDR3: CASSPYRGPLSTDTQYF

J: TRBJ2-3
V: TRBV13
CDR3: CASSSQTHGGAGSTDTQYF

J: TRBJ1-3
V: TRBV9
CDR3: CASSREWGNTIYF

J: TRBJ1-2
V: TRBV5-8
CDR3: CASTFAALFYGYTF

J: TRBJ1-5
V: TRBV4-1
CDR3: CASSQDVSDYSNQPQHF

J: TRBJ1-2
V: TRBV6-1
CDR3: CASSEAQLVGYTF

J: TRBJ2-1
V: TRBV6-2/TRBV6-3
CDR3: CASSRLENEQFF

J: TRBJ1-4
V: TRBV18
CDR3: CASSPTRAGGGSGKLFF

J: TRBJ2-7
V: TRBV12-3/TRBV12-4
CDR3: CASSLRVPYEQYF

J: TRBJ2-7
V: TRBV6-5
CDR3: CASRASETGDYEQYF